The clone carrying this T cell receptor beta chain turned up a few times. Amplified TCR beta CDR3 regions derived from RNA transcripts. First-round RT-PCR of the TCR CDR3 relied on the HTBI primer set. MiXCR was run by TCRdb on the multiplex PCR reads, yielding one entry per CDR3 protein. The sample lists around 450,000 distinct CDR3 sequences; around 13% were seen once. This specimen comes from a study of T cells in Graves' hyperthyroidism and ophthalmopathy. Germline CDR1 reads SGHRS; CDR2 reads YFSETQ. The CDR3 is 17 amino acids. V lost 2 bases, J lost 3 bases, and 21 bases lay in between. When ophthalmopathy did not progress within 18 months, Graves' hyperthyroidism was considered stable. Patients were excluded for uncontrolled infection, other autoimmune disease, pregnancy or lactation.

The origin of this receptor is a woman under 30 with Graves' hyperthyroidism. The material sequenced was blood. The chain links TRBV5-1 to TRBJ2-7; D is possibly TRBD2 (6 bases). CDR3 nucleotides: TGCGCCAGCAGCTTCGGTGGGCAGACGCGGGGTGTCTACGAGCAGTACTTC. Translating gives CASSFGGQTRGVYEQYF.